The 16 T cell receptor beta chains presented below share a single source sample, sequenced in a study of long-term antiretroviral therapy in people with HIV (dated by TCRdb to 2022 to 2024). The immunoSEQ hsTCRB v3.0 assay was used at survey level resolution for TRB variable region sequencing. TCRdb retrieved this table from immuneACCESS and kept in-frame rearrangements only. Not all clones are present; in checked studies, unresolved V genes account for under half, and no reason is known for the remainder. In this sample the table shows just over 35,000 clones, over 70% of which occur a single time. The top ten clonotypes cover 5.5% to 7.5% of the sample. This specimen was unsorted PBMCs, taken 0.6 years after starting antiretroviral therapy. These receptors were taken from a young man with HIV.

CDR3 in amino acids: CASSYTSSAYEQYF. The CDR3 DNA sequence: TGTGCCAGCAGTTACACCTCATCCGCCTACGAGCAGTACTTC. This chain uses TRBV6-5 with TRBJ2-7; unclear D gene. Trimming left V 2 bases short and J 2 bases short, with 10 bases between. CDR3 length: 14 residues. Germline V gene data show CDR1 as MNHEY and CDR2 as SVGAGI.

The chain recombines TRBV7-9 with TRBJ1-1, with 7 positions matching TRBD1. Germline V gene sequence: CDR1 SEHNR, CDR2 FQNEAQ (reference sequence). CDR3 length: 16 amino acids. Trimming removed 1 base from V and 0 bases from J; junction bases left unmatched: 5. CDR3 protein: CASSLEGASLNTEAFF. CDR3 bases: TGTGCCAGCAGCTTAGAGGGGGCTAGTTTGAACACTGAAGCTTTCTTT.

This chain links TRBV2 with TRBJ2-7; 9 bases align to TRBD1. The CDR3 totals 15 residues. Looked up from germline, CDR1 is SNHLY and CDR2 is FYNNEI. V lost 6 bases to trimming and J lost 4 bases; unmatched junction nucleotides: 10. CDR3 sequence reads: CASRRTGDWNYEQYF. For the CDR3, the DNA is TGTGCCAGCAGGCGGACAGGGGACTGGAATTACGAGCAGTACTTC. Variable domain in full (rest from reference TRBV2 and TRBJ2-7): EPEVTQTPSHQVTQMGQEVILRCVPISNHLYFYWYRQILGQKVEFLVSFYNNEISEKSEIFDDQFSVERPDGSNFTLKIRSTKLEDSAMYFCASRRTGDWNYEQYFGPGTRLTVT.

The V and J genes are TRBV7-2 and TRBJ2-7; TRBD1 aligns across 7 bases. The junction had 3 bases not matched to a gene; V was cut back by 5 bases and J by 2 bases. Germline V gene data show CDR1 as SGHTA and CDR2 as FQGNSA. CDR3 length: 13 amino acids. As DNA, the CDR3 is TGTGCCAGCAGCCACGGGACAGCCTACGAGCAGTACTTC. Protein: CASSHGTAYEQYF.

The chain uses TRBV7-9 and TRBJ2-2; 8 positions match TRBD1. CDR1 SEHNR and CDR2 FQNEAQ come from the germline V gene (reference sequence). The CDR3 totals 14 residues. Trimming removed 3 bases from V and 6 bases from J; junction bases left unmatched: 3. CDR3 sequence (DNA): TGTGCCAGCAGCTTTACAGGGGGGTCCGGGGAGCTGTTTTTT. Protein product: CASSFTGGSGELFF.

This rearrangement joins TRBV5-6 to TRBJ2-7; D is uncertain. CDR3 length: 13 amino acids. From germline, CDR1 is SGHDT and CDR2 YYEEEE. Trimming took off 4 bases at V and 4 bases at J, with 12 bases between the two ends. CDR3 sequence: CASSGAIRYEQYF. The CDR3 region has the DNA TGTGCCAGCAGCGGCGCGATTAGGTACGAGCAGTACTTC.

V gene TRBV10-3 combines with J gene TRBJ2-7, with 8 bases lining up with TRBD2. V lost 8 bases to trimming and J lost 3 bases; unmatched junction nucleotides: 9. The CDR3 runs 14 residues. Per germline, CDR1 ENHRY and CDR2 SYGVKD. The CDR3 coding sequence is TGTGCCATCTCGGAGCGGGAGACCGGCTACGAGCAGTACTTC. The encoded protein is CAISERETGYEQYF.

The CDR3 sequence is CASSLGQGSSMVNEQFF. The CDR3 bases are TGTGCCAGCAGCTTAGGACAGGGTAGTAGCATGGTGAATGAGCAGTTCTTC. The chain is built from TRBV11-3 and TRBJ2-1, with 7 bases lining up with TRBD1. The CDR3 is 17 residues long. Germline CDR1 and CDR2: SGHNT and YENEEA. V was clipped by 1 base and J by 7 bases; unmatched bases: 13.

This chain joins TRBV5-1 and TRBJ2-3; 12 bases match TRBD2. This CDR3 contains 18 residues. Germline trimming cut 7 bases from V and 2 bases from J; bases unmatched to any gene: 14. Germline CDR1 reads SGHRS; CDR2 reads YFSETQ. CDR3 loop: CASHRLAGDYDITDTQYF. The CDR3 DNA reads as TGCGCCAGCCATAGACTAGCGGGAGATTACGACATCACAGATACGCAGTATTTT.

In its sample, this clone was seen once. The chain joins TRBV29-1 to TRBJ2-1; D call uncertain. V lost 3 bases, J lost 0 bases, and 9 bases lay in between. This CDR3 region has 14 residues. Germline CDR1 reads SQVTM; CDR2 reads ANQGSEA. The CDR3 sequence: CSVDKSLSYNEQFF. CDR3 coding DNA: TGCAGCGTTGATAAGAGCCTCTCCTACAATGAGCAGTTCTTC.

The V and J genes are TRBV29-1 and TRBJ2-2; 9 nucleotides agree with TRBD2. This CDR3 region has 14 residues. CDR1 and CDR2 from the germline V gene are SQVTM and ANQGSEA. The J segment lost 3 bases and the V segment lost 6 bases, leaving 5 bases of the junction unmatched. The CDR3 sequence is CSVGGLAYTGELFF. In DNA, the CDR3 is TGCAGCGTCGGGGGACTAGCCTACACCGGGGAGCTGTTTTTT.

The chain employs TRBV6-5 and TRBJ2-7, with D perhaps TRBD1 (5 bases). Looked up from germline, CDR1 is MNHEY and CDR2 is SVGAGI. V lost 6 bases, J lost 0 bases, and 12 bases lay in between. This CDR3 spans 14 amino acids. The CDR3 nucleotides read TGTGCCAGCAGCCGGACAAGGAGCTCCTACGAGCAGTACTTC. Its translation: CASSRTRSSYEQYF.

The rearrangement joins TRBV5-1 to TRBJ2-6; D uncertain. Germline V lookup: CDR1 SGHRS, CDR2 YFSETQ. V dropped 0 bases and J dropped 2 bases, with 6 bases sitting between them. This CDR3 is 15 amino acids long. CDR3 nucleotides: TGCGCCAGCAGCTTGGAATCTCCTGGGGCCAACGTCCTGACTTTC. Translation gives CASSLESPGANVLTF.

This sequence joins TRBV7-6 and TRBJ2-5; 7 bases are shared with TRBD2. Germline values: CDR1 SGHVS, CDR2 FNYEAQ. The CDR3 is 16 amino acids. Germline trimming cut 1 base from V and 5 bases from J; bases unmatched to any gene: 10. The CDR3 sequence is CASSLGSGGLLETQYF. The DNA of the CDR3 is TGTGCCAGCAGCTTAGGTTCGGGAGGATTGCTCGAGACCCAGTACTTC.

The gene calls are TRBV28 and TRBJ2-3; tentatively, D is TRBD2 (5 bases). The CDR3 consists of 14 residues. Trimming removed 8 bases at V and 6 bases at J, with 18 bases between. Germline-derived CDR1 and CDR2 are MDHEN and SYDVKM. The CDR3 DNA is TGTGCCAGCTGCCTGGGAGCCACGGCGGATACGCAGTATTTT. As protein: CASCLGATADTQYF.

The rearrangement uses TRBV6-1 and TRBJ2-5, with a weak D call TRBD2 (5 bases). Germline V gives CDR1 MNHNS, CDR2 SASEGT. Deletions cut 6 bases from V and 8 bases from J, with 10 bases between. This CDR3 contains 11 residues. This CDR3 reads CASSGLNTQYF. As DNA, the CDR3 is TGTGCCAGCAGCGGACTGAACACCCAGTACTTC.